These T cell receptor beta chains were read from a single sample in a study of T cell responses to AZD1222 COVID-19 vaccine. The repertoire was sequenced with immunoSEQ multiplex PCR; TCRdb's copy has only in-frame clones and lacks some. Found here are about 150,000 clones, approximately 85% of them singletons; the top ten hold about 4%. The sequenced sample was peripheral blood, obtained on day 0 of MenACWY control vaccination. These receptors were collected from an adult in good health. Both conserved end residues are part of each CDR3. D genes are given only for firm matches. The size entry is marked missing in some rows and otherwise reads once, few, many or a size class.

CDR3 protein	CDR3 DNA	D gene	clone size	J gene	V gene
CASSLDRENEQFF	TGCGCCAGCAGCCTAGACAGGGAAAATGAGCAGTTCTTC	TRBD1	-	TRBJ2-1	TRBV5-1
CASSPGNSGMRQTQYF	TGTGCCAGCTCACCCGGCAACAGCGGGATGAGGCAGACCCAGTACTTC	TRBD2	-	TRBJ2-5	TRBV18
CASSLIGDQPQHF	TGTGCCAGCAGCTTAATCGGTGATCAGCCCCAGCATTTT	-	few	TRBJ1-5	TRBV7-9
CASSLSPSGGTQETQYF	TGCGCCAGCAGCTTGTCCCCTAGCGGGGGGACTCAAGAGACCCAGTACTTC	TRBD2	-	TRBJ2-5	TRBV5-1
CASSLVRVSGELFF	TGTGCCAGCAGCTTAGTGCGGGTGTCCGGGGAGCTGTTTTTT	-	-	TRBJ2-2	TRBV7-8
CAISESQLGRAKNIQYF	TGTGCCATCAGTGAGTCGCAACTAGGCCGGGCCAAAAACATTCAGTACTTC	-	-	TRBJ2-4	TRBV10-3
CASSPGAGNEKLFF	TGCGCCAGCAGCCCCGGGGCTGGGAATGAAAAACTGTTTTTT	-	-	TRBJ1-4	TRBV5-1
CASSSDRDTEAFF	TGTGCCAGCAGCTCCGACCGGGACACTGAAGCTTTCTTT	-	once	TRBJ1-1	TRBV7-3
CASSWTAGTEAFF	TGTGCCAGCAGCTGGACGGCCGGGACAGAAGCTTTCTTT	-	-	TRBJ1-1	TRBV7-9
CASSHGPGIYNEQFF	TGTGCCAGCAGCCATGGGCCAGGCATCTACAATGAGCAGTTCTTC	-	-	TRBJ2-1	TRBV5-6
CASSERAVLQEAFF	TGTGCCAGCAGTGAACGGGCAGTGCTTCAAGAAGCTTTCTTT	-	few	TRBJ1-1	TRBV2
CASNYRGSRGNTIYF	TGTGCCAGCAACTATAGGGGGTCGCGTGGAAACACCATATATTTT	-	-	TRBJ1-3	TRBV3-1/TRBV3-2
CASGAGDTDTQYF	TGTGCCAGTGGAGCGGGGGACACAGATACGCAGTATTTT	TRBD2	-	TRBJ2-3	TRBV12-3/TRBV12-4
CASSFGGSEQYF	TGTGCCAGCAGTTTTGGGGGTTCCGAGCAGTACTTC	-	-	TRBJ2-7	TRBV12-3/TRBV12-4
CASSRIGSGTDTQYF	TGTGCCAGCAGTCGCATCGGGTCTGGCACAGATACGCAGTATTTT	-	-	TRBJ2-3	TRBV6-5
CASSTGLGPLRAQYF	TGTGCCAGCAGCACCGGACTAGGTCCCCTGAGGGCCCAGTACTTC	TRBD2	-	TRBJ2-5	TRBV13
CASSLPVHGYTF	TGTGCCAGCAGCTTACCCGTCCATGGCTACACCTTC	-	-	TRBJ1-2	TRBV7-9
CASTTSDTDTQYF	TGTGCCAGCACAACTAGCGACACAGATACGCAGTATTTT	TRBD2	-	TRBJ2-3	TRBV6-5
CASRTGQGANNEQFF	TGTGCCAGCAGAACGGGACAGGGGGCGAACAATGAGCAGTTCTTC	TRBD1	-	TRBJ2-1	TRBV2
CATSDPGQGTDTQYF	TGTGCCACCAGTGACCCGGGACAGGGAACAGATACGCAGTATTTT	TRBD1	-	TRBJ2-3	TRBV24-1
CASSQDGTVAYNEQFF	TGCGCCAGCAGCCAAGACGGGACGGTAGCCTACAATGAGCAGTTCTTC	-	-	TRBJ2-1	TRBV4-1
CASSLFREQPQHF	TGTGCCAGCAGTTTATTCAGGGAGCAGCCCCAGCATTTT	-	-	TRBJ1-5	TRBV27
CASSLRERGRYQPQHF	TGTGCCAGCAGCCTACGTGAAAGGGGCAGGTATCAGCCCCAGCATTTT	-	once	TRBJ1-5	TRBV6-2/TRBV6-3
CATSREMSPTEAFF	TGTGCCACCAGCAGAGAGATGTCACCCACTGAAGCTTTCTTT	-	-	TRBJ1-1	TRBV15
CASSEFSRSSGNTIYF	TGTGCCAGCAGTGAATTCAGTCGGAGCTCTGGAAACACCATATATTTT	-	-	TRBJ1-3	TRBV25-1
CASSVDPIQETQYF	TGTGCCAGCAGCGTTGACCCCATCCAAGAGACCCAGTACTTC	-	-	TRBJ2-5	TRBV5-4
CASNQGTGDSPLHF	TGTGCCAGCAACCAGGGGACGGGGGATTCACCCCTCCACTTT	-	few	TRBJ1-6	TRBV6-5
CASGNPGQGGSPLHF	TGCGCCAGCGGCAATCCGGGACAGGGTGGCTCACCCCTCCACTTT	TRBD1	-	TRBJ1-6	TRBV10-2
CASSFRGDQPQHF	TGTGCCAGCAGCTTTAGGGGAGATCAGCCCCAGCATTTT	-	-	TRBJ1-5	TRBV7-2
CAWSLLAGGETQYF	TGTGCCTGGAGTCTCCTAGCGGGGGGGGAGACCCAGTACTTC	TRBD2	-	TRBJ2-5	TRBV30
CASSSGQGAFYEQYF	TGTGCCAGCAGTTCGGGACAGGGGGCCTTCTACGAGCAGTACTTC	TRBD1	-	TRBJ2-7	TRBV6-5
CASSLTGSSDTEAFF	TGCGCCAGCAGCCTGACAGGGTCGAGTGACACTGAAGCTTTCTTT	TRBD1	-	TRBJ1-1	TRBV4-1
CASSQTIFTGELFF	TGTGCCAGTAGTCAGACTATCTTCACCGGGGAGCTGTTTTTT	-	few	TRBJ2-2	TRBV19
CASSLSGSGGWDTQYF	TGTGCCAGCAGCCTGTCGGGGAGCGGGGGATGGGATACGCAGTATTTT	TRBD2	-	TRBJ2-3	TRBV4-2
CASKETDNTEAFF	TGTGCCAGCAAGGAGACCGATAACACTGAAGCTTTCTTT	-	-	TRBJ1-1	TRBV2
CASSQGTSVNSPLHF	TGTGCCAGCAGCCAAGGCACGTCCGTTAATTCACCCCTCCACTTT	-	-	TRBJ1-6	TRBV3-1/TRBV3-2
CAWIRSAMNTEAFF	TGTGCCTGGATTAGGTCAGCTATGAACACTGAAGCTTTCTTT	-	-	TRBJ1-1	TRBV30
CASKGDTIYF	TGTGCCAGTAAGGGAGACACCATATATTTT	-	once	TRBJ1-3	TRBV19
CASSFEGSQPQHF	TGTGCCAGCAGTTTCGAAGGTAGTCAGCCCCAGCATTTT	-	-	TRBJ1-5	TRBV12-3/TRBV12-4
CASSQDGAEAFF	TGCGCCAGCAGCCAGGACGGAGCTGAAGCTTTCTTT	-	-	TRBJ1-1	TRBV5-1
CASSNVVHSYEQYF	TGTGCCAGTAGTAATGTGGTTCACTCCTACGAGCAGTACTTC	-	-	TRBJ2-7	TRBV19
CASSRGSNTEAFF	TGTGCCAGTAGTCGGGGGTCGAACACTGAAGCTTTCTTT	-	-	TRBJ1-1	TRBV11-3
CASSLRRNNSPLHF	TGTGCCAGCAGTTTACGGCGGAATAATTCACCCCTCCACTTT	-	-	TRBJ1-6	TRBV27
CASIPQGNYGYTF	TGTGCCAGCATCCCCCAGGGCAACTATGGCTACACCTTC	-	-	TRBJ1-2	TRBV6-6
CASSLGQGTNYGYTF	TGTGCCAGCAGCCTAGGACAGGGGACTAACTATGGCTACACCTTC	TRBD1	-	TRBJ1-2	TRBV7-9
CASSREQGSYGYTF	TGTGCCAGTAGTAGGGAACAGGGATCCTATGGCTACACCTTC	-	-	TRBJ1-2	TRBV19
CASSQDYRTGDGNEKLFF	TGCGCCAGCAGCCAAGATTACAGAACAGGGGATGGGAATGAAAAACTGTTTTTT	TRBD1	-	TRBJ1-4	TRBV4-1
CASSLAPAGGAYSPLHF	TGTGCCAGCAGCTTAGCCCCCGCAGGGGGCGCATATTCACCCCTCCACTTT	TRBD1	-	TRBJ1-6	TRBV11-2
CASKSVAGGNEQFF	TGCGCCAGCAAGTCGGTAGCGGGGGGGAATGAGCAGTTCTTC	TRBD2	-	TRBJ2-1	TRBV5-1
CASSSHRGGRGGEQFF	TGTGCCAGCAGCTCCCATCGCGGGGGCCGGGGGGGGGAGCAGTTCTTC	TRBD2	-	TRBJ2-1	TRBV11-2
CAWSVPRTDRVNTEAFF	TGTGCCTGGAGTGTCCCTCGAACCGACAGGGTGAACACTGAAGCTTTCTTT	TRBD1	many	TRBJ1-1	TRBV30
CAIRPQTGELFF	TGTGCCATCAGACCCCAAACCGGGGAGCTGTTTTTT	-	-	TRBJ2-2	TRBV10-3